What follows describes a single T cell receptor beta chain. The antigen is unknown. The CDR3 spans 13 residues. Germline lookup yields CDR1 PRHDT and CDR2 FYEKMQ (reference sequence). J lost 5 bases, V lost 1 base, and 0 bases had no gene match. This record belongs to a study of beta chain features in type 1 diabetes. The authors reverse transcribed all of the isolated RNA, so sequencing captured expressed TCRB transcripts. TCRdb's copy holds only in-frame clones and misses some; the assay was immunoSEQ multiplex PCR. The sample has 25,000 or so clones, approximately 70% seen once. Study-wide findings and caveats: Among patients with Type 1 diabetes, TCRB CDR3s were moderately but significantly shorter in every one of the four CD4+ subsets.

The sample taken for sequencing was Tregs from blood. This receptor was taken from a woman between 40 and 50 years old in good health. This sequence joins TRBV13 and TRBJ2-5; TRBD2 aligns across 8 bases. The CDR3 spells CASSLVAGETQYF. The CDR3 coding sequence is TGTGCCAGCAGCTTAGTAGCGGGGGAGACCCAGTACTTC.